The TCR beta chain under discussion was sequenced for a study of T cells in narcolepsy. About the study: Donors had narcolepsy type 1 or type 2, or were healthy controls. Points from the study as a whole: Autoreactive clonotypes reportedly recurred in blood of same and different patients, not controls.

Only in-frame clones appear in the TCRdb table, and some are missing; sequencing was by immunoSEQ multiplex PCR. The sample consists of about 34,000 clones, over 65% of them appearing once. In the case of this clone: The antigen is not known.

This CDR3 is 15 amino acids long. Germline CDR1 is MNHEY and CDR2 is SMNVEV (reference sequence). Trimming took 2 bases from V and 6 from J; bases not matched to a gene: 8. Sequencing used memory (CD45RA-) CD4+ T cells from blood. This sequence originates from a human donor in good health. The rearrangement links TRBV27 to TRBJ2-3; 7 bases match TRBD1. The CDR3 loop is CASSLQNRGSDTQYF. The CDR3 DNA reads TGTGCCAGCAGTTTACAGAACAGGGGCAGCGATACGCAGTATTTT.